This entry features one TCR beta chain sequence. The data were obtained in a study of blood T cell repertoires in COVID-19. Produced via immunoSEQ multiplex PCR; TCRdb's table is partial and in-frame only. The sample lists 250,000 to 350,000 clones, more than 75% occurring once. V dropped 5 bases and J dropped 1 base, with 8 bases sitting between them. CDR1 and CDR2 (germline): SGHNT, YENEEA. This CDR3 contains 13 residues. This TCR came from a woman aged 45 to 65 with acute or convalescent COVID-19. The specimen was peripheral blood. This sequence joins TRBV11-3 and TRBJ1-1; D is undetermined. This chain's CDR3 is CASSPGENTEAFF. The CDR3 region has the DNA TGTGCCAGCAGCCCCGGGGAGAACACTGAAGCTTTCTTT.